This T cell receptor beta chain stems from a study of blood T cells in healthy people across ages. Study findings and constraints: It was held that diversity estimates obtained from one million T cells represented underestimates.

For the second PCR, which ran for roughly 7 to 11 cycles, a sample-barcoded 5' primer and a J-beta primer mix were used. TCRdb re-analysed the 5' RACE reads in MiXCR, keeping a single row per CDR3 protein. The sample includes some 850,000 distinct CDR3 sequences, around a quarter seen only once; the top ten take 3%. About this clonotype: Its antigen is undetermined.

Trimming left V 3 bases short and J 0 bases short, with 17 bases between. This CDR3 is built from 17 residues. Germline values: CDR1 MNHNS, CDR2 SASEGT. The sample was also linked to a second study, of T cells of mothers and their children.

This chain links TRBV6-1 with TRBJ1-2, with D unclear. The TCR was taken from a boy aged 5-17 years in good health. Sequenced input: blood. CDR3 sequence reads: CASSDLAGPWANYGYTF. The CDR3 DNA reads as TGTGCCAGCAGTGACCTGGCGGGCCCATGGGCTAACTATGGCTACACCTTC.